This T cell receptor beta chain comes out of a study of blood T cell repertoires in COVID-19. Study context: The United States, Italy and Spain provided the acute and convalescent COVID-19 samples. PBMCs, B-cell-depleted T cells, or T cells provided the cDNA or gDNA that made up the material.

This CDR3 contains 16 residues. After removal of 4 bases from V and 4 bases from J, the junction contained 12 bases not matched to a gene. Per the germline V gene, CDR1 is DFQATT and CDR2 is SNEGSKA (reference sequence). Followed longitudinally, the Seattle patients had been enrolled during active infection. As processed by the authors: Amplifying reference gene primers gave estimates of nucleated cell counts. Only in-frame clones appear in the TCRdb table, and some are missing; sequencing was by immunoSEQ multiplex PCR. From that table come the V and J calls and clone size; the DNA was used to work out D and trimming. The repertoire includes around 300,000 clones, 80% to 90% of them detected once, and under 15% sits in the top ten.

The source of this sequence is a woman in her sixties or seventies with COVID-19, enrolled during active disease. The sequencing sample was made of peripheral blood. The V call is TRBV20-1, the J call TRBJ2-3; the match to TRBD1 covers 9 bases. This CDR3 reads CSATDRDRDIADTQYF. Written as DNA, the CDR3 is TGCAGTGCTACTGACCGGGACAGGGATATCGCAGATACGCAGTATTTT.